The TCR beta chain under discussion was sequenced for a study of beta chain features in type 1 diabetes. Worth noting for this clone: The antigen is undetermined.

Sorted cells reached over 95% purity in every population. Study results and caveats: Patients' naive, central memory and regulatory TCRB repertoires appeared more alike than those of healthy donors.

The investigators reverse transcribed all of the isolated RNA, so they sequenced expressed TCRB transcripts. Sequenced by immunoSEQ multiplex PCR; TCRdb stores in-frame clones only, minus some. The sample yields 60,000 or so clones, over 50% seen once. The CDR3 loop spans 14 amino acids. V was shortened by 6 bases and J by 8 bases, with 17 bases between the two germline ends. CDR1 is SGHTA, CDR2 FQGTGA, per germline. The source material was Tregs from blood. The chain is built from TRBV7-3 and TRBJ2-1, with TRBD2 as a possible D gene (6 bases). This sequence was found in a woman between 18 and 29 years old in good health. DNA for the CDR3: TGTGCCAGCAGTCTGGCGCGGGGTGGGGATGAGCAGTTCTTC. Translation: CASSLARGGDEQFF.